The 9 T cell receptor beta chains in this list originate from one sample, sequenced in a study of CD4 T cells in relation to SARS-CoV-2 and coronaviruses. Before the COVID-19 pandemic, during about 2010-2018, CD4+ T cells were taken from unexposed donors. This table comes from immunoSEQ multiplex PCR, and its TCRdb copy is limited to in-frame clones, with some not included. The sample yields about 68,000 clones, roughly 93% seen once. The sample consisted of naive CD4+ T cells from PBMCs. Stated subset: naive CD4+ T cells isolated by negative enrichment. Receptor source: a human donor in good health.

V and J are TRBV12-3 or TRBV12-4 and TRBJ1-2; 8 bases map to TRBD1. This CDR3 comprises 12 residues. Trimming cost V 5 bases and J 5 bases; bases outside gene matches: 1. The CDR3 DNA reads TGTGCCAGCAGTGACAGGGGATATGGCTACACCTTC. It yields the protein CASSDRGYGYTF.

The chain joins TRBV27 to TRBJ2-2, with D tentatively TRBD1 (6 bases). CDR3 length: 15 residues. Trimming stripped 7 bases from V and 2 bases from J, with 14 bases between. Germline CDR1 is MNHEY and CDR2 is SMNVEV (reference sequence). CDR3 coding DNA: TGTGCCAGCACCCCCCTAGGGGGAAACACCGGGGAGCTGTTTTTT. Its translation is CASTPLGGNTGELFF.

V is TRBV5-1 and J is TRBJ2-1; TRBD1 matches 10 bases. Germline V CDR1 and CDR2: SGHRS, YFSETQ. The trim removed 5 bases at V and 3 bases at J, leaving 2 bases unmatched. This CDR3 has 14 amino acids. In nucleotides, the CDR3 is TGCGCCAGCAGTCGGACAGGGGGCTACAATGAGCAGTTCTTC. It specifies CASSRTGGYNEQFF.

This clone was counted only a few times. This chain joins TRBV7-9 and TRBJ2-7; TRBD2 matches 7 bases. Trimming at V came to 1 base and at J to 0 bases, leaving 3 bases not matched to a gene. Germline-derived CDR1 and CDR2 are SEHNR and FQNEAQ (reference sequence). The CDR3 spans 15 residues. CDR3 in amino acids: CASSLGEGNSYEQYF. In DNA form, the CDR3 reads TGTGCCAGCAGCTTAGGGGAGGGCAACTCCTACGAGCAGTACTTC.

The rearrangement joins TRBV18 to TRBJ2-1; D uncertain. The V gene's germline CDR1 is KGHSH and CDR2 LQKENI. The V gene lost 2 bases and the J gene lost 3 bases, with 8 bases spanning the gap. The CDR3 covers 14 residues. CDR3 sequence: CASSPTAGYNEQFF. The DNA for the CDR3 is TGTGCCAGCTCACCAACGGCAGGCTACAATGAGCAGTTCTTC.

V gene TRBV2 combines with J gene TRBJ1-3; no firm D call. V was pared by 5 bases and J by 0 bases, with 5 bases between. This CDR3 is built from 13 residues. From germline, CDR1 is SNHLY and CDR2 FYNNEI. CDR3 region: CASSISSGNTIYF. For the CDR3, the DNA is TGTGCCAGCAGTATAAGCTCTGGAAACACCATATATTTT. The complete variable domain, with remaining parts taken from reference TRBV2 and TRBJ1-3, reads EPEVTQTPSHQVTQMGQEVILRCVPISNHLYFYWYRQILGQKVEFLVSFYNNEISEKSEIFDDQFSVERPDGSNFTLKIRSTKLEDSAMYFCASSISSGNTIYFGEGSWLTVV.

This clone was recorded once. The gene calls are TRBV6-4 and TRBJ2-1; D perhaps matches TRBD2 (5 bases). This CDR3 spans 12 amino acids. The V gene lost 3 bases and the J gene lost 15 bases, with 15 bases spanning the gap. Germline values: CDR1 MRHNA, CDR2 SNTAGT. The CDR3 protein is CASSESGINVFF. The CDR3 DNA reads TGTGCCAGCAGTGAATCGGGAATTAATGTGTTCTTC.

The rearrangement uses TRBV2 and TRBJ1-5; tentative D call: TRBD1 (5 bases). The CDR3 totals 12 residues. Germline V lookup: CDR1 SNHLY, CDR2 FYNNEI. V was trimmed by 5 bases and J by 6 bases, leaving 8 bases between them. This CDR3 is CASSNTGQPQHF. In DNA form, the CDR3 reads TGTGCCAGCAGTAATACAGGTCAGCCCCAGCATTTT.

This chain connects TRBV3-1 (or the pseudogene TRBV3-2) to TRBJ1-4, with TRBD1 as a possible D gene (5 bases). Germline V gives CDR1 LGHDT, CDR2 YNNKEL (reference sequence). V shed 8 bases and J shed 8 bases, with 15 bases lying between them. This CDR3 region has 13 residues. CDR3 amino acids: CASGTGEREKLFF. CDR3 nucleotides: TGTGCCAGCGGTACGGGGGAGAGGGAAAAACTGTTTTTT.